The entry below gives a single T cell receptor (beta chain) sequence along with its context. This clone is a singleton in its sample. The target of this receptor is not known. No much larger clonotype is one base removed from it; base qualities were not supplied. The data derive from a study of shared clonotypes between healthy human individuals (dated by TCRdb to about 2020). For the wider study: The cohort comprised two women and a few men aged 18 to 49 years. Per donor, leukapheresis produced somewhere between about 0.85 and 10 billion PBMCs. The study deeply sequenced blood TCR repertoires of about five healthy adults to estimate repertoire size and the extent of clonotype sharing between individuals. For each donor, CD4 naive and CD4 memory were each run on three plates, CD8 naive on two plates, and CD8 memory on one plate. To increase sequencing depth and limit assay-specific biases, TCR repertoire library preparation and sequencing were carried out by different laboratories using diverse techniques. Beyond this particular receptor, the publication reports: Because the study included only a small number of donors, the genetic and exposure-history diversity represented was limited. Compared with non-shared clonotypes, clonotypes shared by all four sorted-subset donors had higher generation probabilities. Approximately 5% of naive CD4, 3.5% of naive CD8, roughly 2.4% of memory CD4, and about 0.4% of memory CD8 clonotypes were shared across several donors. Sampling was limited to blood, and TCR repertoires in tissue likely differ from TCR repertoires in blood. Rarefaction of sorted-subset datasets indicated incomplete sequencing despite the large sequencing depth. Pairwise subsampling indicated that sequencing depth was expected to affect the degree of clonotype sharing among donors. Naive subsets generally had larger estimated clonotype richness than memory subsets did.

TCR CDR3 regions were amplified from genomic DNA by multiplex PCR using the deep immunoSEQ assay. For each cell subset, the extracted genomic DNA was distributed evenly across all wells of several immunoSEQ 96-well plates, and each plate served as one replicate. For sorted subsets, 200 to 250 ng of genomic DNA, equivalent to around 30,000 T cell genomes, went into each replicate PCR. The purified libraries were quantified using a Qubit 3.0 fluorometer, sized with a Bioanalyzer 2100, and then quantified again using the KAPA Library Quantification kit. A separate single-read 150-cycle Illumina NextSeq 550 flow cell was used to sequence each immunoSEQ 96-well plate. In the paper's pipeline: Because the immunoSEQ output included only junctional sequences and no quality scores, the filtering could not be the same as the filtering used for full-length reads. Sequences were annotated with PyIR, a Python wrapper for IgBLAST v1.9, using IMGT germline references to assign V/J genes and CDR3. Reads were filtered out if the reads had weak V/J assignments (E-value above 1e-6), no CDR3, stop codons, out-of-frame junctions, or ambiguous translated residues. A V3J clonotype was defined by an identical inferred V gene, J gene, and CDR3 amino acid sequence. Percentage overlap between repertoires was computed as shared unique clonotypes divided by the size of the smaller repertoire. RTK rarefaction, the Chao1 estimator, and Recon v2.1 estimates of unobserved clonotypes were used to assess repertoire richness. OLGA was used to compute generation probabilities for all TCRbeta clonotypes that the gDNA method yielded from a handful of donors. What TCRdb holds here is the immuneACCESS table cut down to in-frame rearrangements. Part of the clones is not present; checked against another copy, under half of the missing clones reflect an unresolved V gene, and the others are unexplained. The V and J calls and clone size are taken from that table; D and trimming were inferred from the DNA. Here the sample has under 350,000 clones; around nine tenths occur a single time. Around 15% of the sample is taken by the ten largest.

The donors were healthy, HIV-negative adults with no recently reported acute infections or vaccinations. Only Caucasian adults living in Nashville, Tennessee, USA were represented among the donors. CD8 memory samples combined magnetically selected CD45RO+ cells with CCR7-negative CD45RA+ effector memory (TemRA) cells. Blood was obtained by leukapheresis, after which PBMCs were separated by Ficoll-Histopaque density gradient centrifugation and cryopreserved in liquid nitrogen vapor phase. Analytical flow cytometry was used to check the purity and quantity of every magnetically sorted T cell population. Each sorted fraction had its genomic DNA isolated and then quantified by UV absorbance on a Nanodrop 2000c. CDR1 and CDR2, per the germline V gene (reference sequence), are MNHNY and SVGAGI. From its cysteine to its phenylalanine, the CDR3 spans 12 amino acids. The only DNA kept is the CDR3, 36 bases in frame from the first base. V is clipped by 5 bases and J by 4 bases, and the sequence between their germline boundaries is 9 bases long.

The clonotype originates from a man aged 18 to 29 in good health. The chain was built from TRBV6-6 and TRBJ2-7; the D gene assignment is ambiguous. The sequencing sample was made of memory CD8+ T cells sorted from blood. According to the study, the label for this sample's cell subset or site signals: CD45RO+ cells pooled with CCR7-negative TemRA cells. The nucleotides read TGTGCCAGCAGTCCCACCAGTTACGAGCAGTACTTC. It translates as CASSPTSYEQYF.